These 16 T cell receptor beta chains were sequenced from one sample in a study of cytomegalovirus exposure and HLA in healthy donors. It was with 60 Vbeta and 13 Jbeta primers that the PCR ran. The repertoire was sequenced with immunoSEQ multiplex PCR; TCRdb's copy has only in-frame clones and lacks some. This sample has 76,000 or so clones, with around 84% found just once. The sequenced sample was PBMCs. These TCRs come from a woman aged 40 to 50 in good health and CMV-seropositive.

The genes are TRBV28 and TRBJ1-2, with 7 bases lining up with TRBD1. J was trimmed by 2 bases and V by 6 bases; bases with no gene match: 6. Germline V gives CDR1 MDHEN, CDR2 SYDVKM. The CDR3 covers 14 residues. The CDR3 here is CASSSPTGNYGYTF. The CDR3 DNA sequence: TGTGCCAGCAGCTCTCCGACAGGGAACTATGGCTACACCTTC.

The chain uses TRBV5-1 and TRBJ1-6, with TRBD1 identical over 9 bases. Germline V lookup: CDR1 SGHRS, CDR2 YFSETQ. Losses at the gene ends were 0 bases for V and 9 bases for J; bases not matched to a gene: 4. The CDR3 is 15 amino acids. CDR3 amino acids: CASSLAGTGRSPLHF. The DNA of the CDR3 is TGCGCCAGCAGCTTGGCCGGGACAGGGCGTTCACCCCTCCACTTT. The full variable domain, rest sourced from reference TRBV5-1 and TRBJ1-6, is KAGVTQTPRYLIKTRGQQVTLSCSPISGHRSVSWYQQTPGQGLQFLFEYFSETQRNKGNFPGRFSGRQFSNSRSEMNVSTLELGDSALYLCASSLAGTGRSPLHFGNGTRLTVT.

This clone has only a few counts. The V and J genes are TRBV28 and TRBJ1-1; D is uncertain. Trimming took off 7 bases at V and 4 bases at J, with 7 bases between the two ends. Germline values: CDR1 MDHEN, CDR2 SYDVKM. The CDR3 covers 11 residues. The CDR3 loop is CASMSFTEAFF. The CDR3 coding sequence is TGTGCCAGCATGAGTTTCACTGAAGCTTTCTTT.

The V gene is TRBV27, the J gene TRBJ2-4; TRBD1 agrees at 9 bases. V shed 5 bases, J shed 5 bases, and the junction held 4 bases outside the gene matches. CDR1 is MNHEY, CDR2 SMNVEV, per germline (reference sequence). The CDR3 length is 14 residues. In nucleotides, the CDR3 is TGTGCCAGCAGTACTAGGACAGGGGAAAACATTCAGTACTTC. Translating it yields CASSTRTGENIQYF.

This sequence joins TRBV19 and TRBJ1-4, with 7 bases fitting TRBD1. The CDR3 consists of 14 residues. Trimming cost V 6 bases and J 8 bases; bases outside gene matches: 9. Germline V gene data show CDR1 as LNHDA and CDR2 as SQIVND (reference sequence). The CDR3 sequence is CASSTGDTPEKLFF. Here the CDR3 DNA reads TGTGCCAGTAGCACAGGGGACACACCCGAAAAACTGTTTTTT.

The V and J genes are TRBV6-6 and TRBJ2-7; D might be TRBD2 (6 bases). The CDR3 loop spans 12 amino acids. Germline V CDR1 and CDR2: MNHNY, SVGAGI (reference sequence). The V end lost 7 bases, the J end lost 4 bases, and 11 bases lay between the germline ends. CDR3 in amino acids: CASTAGRYEQYF. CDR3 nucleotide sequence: TGTGCCAGCACCGCGGGAAGGTACGAGCAGTACTTC.

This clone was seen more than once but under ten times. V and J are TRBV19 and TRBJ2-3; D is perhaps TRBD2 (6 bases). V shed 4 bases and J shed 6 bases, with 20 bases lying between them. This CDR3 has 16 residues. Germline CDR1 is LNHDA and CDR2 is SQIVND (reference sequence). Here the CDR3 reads CASSTPRGGAGDTQYF. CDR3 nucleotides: TGTGCCAGTAGTACCCCCCGTGGCGGGGCTGGGGATACGCAGTATTTT.

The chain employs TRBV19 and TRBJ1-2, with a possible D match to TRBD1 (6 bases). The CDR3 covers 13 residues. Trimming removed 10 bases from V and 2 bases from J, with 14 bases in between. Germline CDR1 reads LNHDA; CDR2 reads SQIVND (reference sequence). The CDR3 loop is CATTDRSNYGYTF. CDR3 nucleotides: TGTGCCACCACAGACAGGTCCAACTATGGCTACACCTTC.

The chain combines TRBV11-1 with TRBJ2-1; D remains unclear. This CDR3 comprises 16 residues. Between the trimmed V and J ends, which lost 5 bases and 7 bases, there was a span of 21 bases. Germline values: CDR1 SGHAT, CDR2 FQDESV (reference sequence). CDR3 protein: CASSPTLGGRFNEQFF. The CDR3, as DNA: TGTGCCAGCAGCCCAACTCTAGGCGGTCGGTTTAATGAGCAGTTCTTC.

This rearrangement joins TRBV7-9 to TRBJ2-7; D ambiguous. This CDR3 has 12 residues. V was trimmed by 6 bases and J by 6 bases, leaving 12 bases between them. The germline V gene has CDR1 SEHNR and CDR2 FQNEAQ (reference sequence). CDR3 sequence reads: CASRPTLGEQYF. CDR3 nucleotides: TGTGCCAGCAGACCTACTCTCGGCGAGCAGTACTTC.

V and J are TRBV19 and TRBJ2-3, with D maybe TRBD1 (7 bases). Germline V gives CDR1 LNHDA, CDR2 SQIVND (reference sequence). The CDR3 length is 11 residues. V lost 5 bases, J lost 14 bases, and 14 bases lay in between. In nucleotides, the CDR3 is TGTGCCAGTAGTTTCCAGGGGGGTCCGTATTTT. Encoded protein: CASSFQGGPYF.

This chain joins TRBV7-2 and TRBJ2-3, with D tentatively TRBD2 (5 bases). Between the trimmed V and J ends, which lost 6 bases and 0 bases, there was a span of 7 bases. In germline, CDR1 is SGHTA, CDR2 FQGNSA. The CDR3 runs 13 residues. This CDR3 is CASSPGSTDTQYF. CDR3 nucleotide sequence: TGTGCCAGCAGTCCGGGGAGCACAGATACGCAGTATTTT.

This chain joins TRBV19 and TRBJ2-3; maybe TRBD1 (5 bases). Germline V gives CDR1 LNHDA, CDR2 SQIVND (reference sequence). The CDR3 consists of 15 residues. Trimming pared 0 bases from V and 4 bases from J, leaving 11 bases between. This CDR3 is CASSIEAGFSDTQYF. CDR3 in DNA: TGTGCCAGTAGTATAGAGGCAGGGTTCTCAGATACGCAGTATTTT.

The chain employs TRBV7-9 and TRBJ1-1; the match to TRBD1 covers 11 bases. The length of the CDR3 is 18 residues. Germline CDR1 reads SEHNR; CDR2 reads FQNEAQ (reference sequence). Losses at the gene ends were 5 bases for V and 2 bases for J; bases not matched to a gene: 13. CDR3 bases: TGTGCCAGCAGCCCCCTGGGACCGGGACAGGGGGGCAACACTGAAGCTTTCTTT. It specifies CASSPLGPGQGGNTEAFF.

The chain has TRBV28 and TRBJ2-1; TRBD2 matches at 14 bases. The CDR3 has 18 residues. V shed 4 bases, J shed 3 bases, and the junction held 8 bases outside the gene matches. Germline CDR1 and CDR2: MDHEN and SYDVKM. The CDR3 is CASSSPGLAGGHYNEQFF. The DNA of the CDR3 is TGTGCCAGCAGTTCTCCTGGACTAGCGGGGGGACACTACAATGAGCAGTTCTTC.

Here the CDR3 reads CASSPRWGTDTQYF. In DNA, the CDR3 is TGTGCCAGCAGCCCGCGGTGGGGCACAGATACGCAGTATTTT. The chain has TRBV5-4 and TRBJ2-3; D unresolved. Germline V CDR1 and CDR2: SGHNT, YYREEE (reference sequence). V lost 4 bases and J lost 1, with 10 bases in between. CDR3 length equals 14 residues.